The clone carrying this T cell receptor beta chain was observed a few times. Its antigen is unidentified. These data come from a study of blood T cells in healthy people across ages. Study-level points and caveats: Strongly correlated with naive T cell percentage was TCR beta diversity.

The use of a sample-barcoded 5' primer and a J-beta primer mix characterized a second PCR of roughly 7 to 11 cycles. TCRdb re-analysed the 5' RACE reads in MiXCR, keeping a single row per CDR3 protein. The table records 700,000 to 1,000,000 distinct CDR3 sequences, around 42% of them present only once. CDR3 length: 11 amino acids. Germline values: CDR1 SGHTA, CDR2 FQGNSA. Trimming shortened V by 2 bases and J by 5 bases, and 4 bases separated the two germline ends. Sample: blood. This chain links TRBV7-2 with TRBJ2-7; no definite D call. The TCR was taken from a man aged 55 to 69 in good health. CDR3 nucleotides: TGTGCCAGCAGCTTACGGCACGAGCAGTACTTC. Protein: CASSLRHEQYF.